This T cell receptor (beta chain) was profiled in a study of blood T cell repertoires in COVID-19. Study-wide background: Collection of acute and convalescent COVID-19 samples took place in the United States, Italy and Spain. T cells, B-cell-depleted T cells, or PBMCs provided the cDNA or gDNA that served as material.

As handled by the study authors: Scientists estimated how many nucleated cells there were by amplifying reference gene primers. Sequencing used immunoSEQ multiplex PCR; TCRdb keeps in-frame clones, though not all of them. V and J calls and clone size are those listed in that table; D and trimming were worked out from the DNA. This table has approximately 170,000 clones, under 90% appearing once. The clonotype originates from a woman older than 75 with acute or convalescent COVID-19. Sample: peripheral blood.

The CDR3 bases are TGTGCCAGCAGCCAAGGCGGGGGGCCTGAGACCCAGTACTTC. This encodes CASSQGGGPETQYF. The rearrangement uses TRBV4-2 and TRBJ2-5, with 8 nucleotides matching TRBD2. The CDR3 has 14 residues. Germline V gene sequence: CDR1 LGHNA, CDR2 YNFKEQ. Unmatched junction bases numbered 3, after V lost 1 base and J lost 5 bases.